This is a list of T cell receptor beta chains from one sample in a study of T cell responses to AZD1222 COVID-19 vaccine. TCRdb's copy holds only in-frame clones and misses some; the assay was immunoSEQ multiplex PCR. The sample includes nearly 110,000 clones, approximately 90% of them seen just once. The source was peripheral blood, collected 28 days after the second AZD1222 dose. Every receptor here comes from an adult who received the AZD1222 COVID-19 vaccine. Both conserved end residues are part of each CDR3. The order of the fields is V gene, clone size, D gene, J gene, CDR3 protein, CDR3 DNA. The D gene is left open where the match is weak. Only part of the rows carry a size: once, few, many, or a class if the clone is expanded.

V: TRBV19; size: NA; D: NA; J: TRBJ1-4; CDR3: CASRWGGGGEKLFF; DNA: TGTGCCAGCCGGTGGGGGGGAGGCGGTGAAAAACTGTTTTTT
V: TRBV7-2; size: NA; D: TRBD1; J: TRBJ1-4; CDR3: CASSLAGTGGLGEKLFF; DNA: TGTGCCAGCAGCTTGGCCGGGACAGGGGGACTAGGGGAAAAACTGTTTTTT
V: TRBV6-4; size: few; D: NA; J: TRBJ1-6; CDR3: CASSEGDNSPLHF; DNA: TGTGCCAGCAGTGAAGGGGACAATTCACCCCTCCACTTT
V: TRBV5-1; size: NA; D: TRBD1; J: TRBJ2-2; CDR3: CASSLGTDRGELFF; DNA: TGCGCCAGCAGCTTAGGGACAGACCGCGGGGAGCTGTTTTTT
V: TRBV5-4; size: few; D: TRBD1; J: TRBJ1-2; CDR3: CASSLASAGGGVGYTF; DNA: TGTGCCAGCAGCTTGGCCTCGGCAGGGGGAGGCGTTGGCTACACCTTC
V: TRBV18; size: NA; D: NA; J: TRBJ2-3; CDR3: CASSPRSVPDTQYF; DNA: TGTGCCAGCTCACCACGTTCTGTTCCAGATACGCAGTATTTT
V: TRBV28; size: NA; D: NA; J: TRBJ1-2; CDR3: CASRQTLGDFTF; DNA: TGTGCCAGCAGACAGACGCTCGGGGATTTCACGTTC
V: TRBV7-3; size: NA; D: TRBD1; J: TRBJ2-3; CDR3: CASSRDRGTDTQYF; DNA: TGTGCCAGCAGCCGGGACAGGGGGACAGATACGCAGTATTTT
V: TRBV12-3/TRBV12-4; size: NA; D: NA; J: TRBJ2-5; CDR3: CASGDTNQETQYF; DNA: TGTGCCAGCGGGGACACGAACCAAGAGACCCAGTACTTC
V: TRBV19; size: once; D: NA; J: TRBJ1-1; CDR3: CASTPGGGMETEAFF; DNA: TGTGCCAGTACCCCTGGTGGGGGGATGGAAACTGAAGCTTTCTTT
V: TRBV3-1/TRBV3-2; size: NA; D: NA; J: TRBJ2-3; CDR3: CASSQDRTGRFTDTQYF; DNA: TGTGCCAGCAGCCAAGATAGAACGGGGAGATTCACAGATACGCAGTATTTT
V: TRBV12-3/TRBV12-4; size: NA; D: TRBD1; J: TRBJ1-2; CDR3: CASSGDRDYGYTF; DNA: TGTGCCAGCAGTGGGGACAGGGACTATGGCTACACCTTC
V: TRBV7-9; size: NA; D: NA; J: TRBJ2-7; CDR3: CASSLDGVAGDEQYF; DNA: TGTGCCAGCAGCTTAGACGGAGTTGCAGGGGACGAGCAGTACTTC
V: TRBV14; size: NA; D: TRBD1; J: TRBJ2-5; CDR3: CASSPGQRIETQYF; DNA: TGTGCCAGCAGCCCGGGACAGAGAATAGAGACCCAGTACTTC
V: TRBV27; size: once; D: NA; J: TRBJ1-6; CDR3: CASSFGPSNSPLHF; DNA: TGTGCCAGCAGTTTTGGCCCGTCCAATTCACCCCTCCACTTT
V: TRBV7-9; size: NA; D: NA; J: TRBJ2-1; CDR3: CASSLGVDNEQFF; DNA: TGTGCCAGCAGCTTAGGGGTCGACAATGAGCAGTTCTTC
V: TRBV12-3/TRBV12-4; size: NA; D: NA; J: TRBJ1-2; CDR3: CASSRAREYTF; DNA: TGTGCCAGCAGCCGGGCCCGGGAGTACACCTTC
V: TRBV2; size: NA; D: NA; J: TRBJ2-5; CDR3: CASSPDPRETQYF; DNA: TGTGCCAGCAGTCCTGACCCCAGAGAGACCCAGTACTTC
V: TRBV18; size: NA; D: NA; J: TRBJ2-5; CDR3: CASSPLSGAQETQYF; DNA: TGTGCCAGCTCACCACTTTCAGGAGCTCAAGAGACCCAGTACTTC
V: TRBV12-3/TRBV12-4; size: NA; D: NA; J: TRBJ1-4; CDR3: CASSSLDNEKLFF; DNA: TGTGCCAGCAGTTCCCTCGATAATGAAAAACTGTTTTTT
V: TRBV18; size: NA; D: NA; J: TRBJ2-5; CDR3: CASSAGRETQYF; DNA: TGTGCCAGCTCAGCAGGGAGAGAGACCCAGTACTTC
V: TRBV6-2/TRBV6-3; size: NA; D: TRBD1; J: TRBJ1-2; CDR3: CASSNTLLQGVNYGYTF; DNA: TGTGCCAGCAGTAATACCCTCCTCCAGGGGGTTAACTATGGCTACACCTTC
V: TRBV3-1/TRBV3-2; size: NA; D: NA; J: TRBJ1-4; CDR3: CASSHSEKLFF; DNA: TGTGCCAGCAGCCACAGCGAAAAACTGTTTTTT
V: TRBV5-6; size: NA; D: TRBD1; J: TRBJ2-7; CDR3: CASSIGQGAAYEQYF; DNA: TGTGCCAGCAGCATTGGACAGGGGGCCGCCTACGAGCAGTACTTC
V: TRBV7-9; size: NA; D: TRBD1; J: TRBJ1-1; CDR3: CASSQTTGAGTEAFF; DNA: TGTGCCAGCAGCCAGACGACAGGGGCGGGCACTGAAGCTTTCTTT
V: TRBV21-1; size: NA; D: NA; J: TRBJ2-1; CDR3: CASSKKNSGDNNEQFF; DNA: TGTGCCAGCAGCAAAAAAAACAGCGGAGATAACAATGAGCAGTTCTTC
V: TRBV4-3; size: NA; D: NA; J: TRBJ2-1; CDR3: CASSQGKEQFF; DNA: TGCGCCAGCAGCCAGGGAAAAGAGCAGTTCTTC
V: TRBV9; size: NA; D: NA; J: TRBJ1-4; CDR3: CASSTKTTDSNEKLFF; DNA: TGTGCCAGCAGCACCAAAACGACAGACTCTAATGAAAAACTGTTTTTT
V: TRBV30; size: once; D: TRBD1; J: TRBJ1-5; CDR3: CAWMGTGPYNQPQHF; DNA: TGTGCCTGGATGGGGACAGGGCCCTACAATCAGCCCCAGCATTTT
V: TRBV4-1; size: NA; D: TRBD1; J: TRBJ2-7; CDR3: CASSQAGTGSTYEQYF; DNA: TGCGCCAGCAGCCAGGCCGGGACAGGGTCTACGTACGAGCAGTACTTC
V: TRBV7-2; size: NA; D: NA; J: TRBJ2-5; CDR3: CASSRATAQETQYF; DNA: TGTGCCAGCAGTAGGGCGACAGCCCAAGAGACCCAGTACTTC
V: TRBV19; size: NA; D: NA; J: TRBJ1-1; CDR3: CASQLNANTEAFF; DNA: TGTGCCAGTCAATTGAACGCTAACACTGAAGCTTTCTTT
V: TRBV7-2; size: NA; D: NA; J: TRBJ2-5; CDR3: CASSLASGQETQYF; DNA: TGTGCCAGCAGCTTAGCCTCAGGGCAAGAGACCCAGTACTTC
V: TRBV3-1/TRBV3-2; size: few; D: TRBD2; J: TRBJ2-1; CDR3: CASSPSGTNEQFF; DNA: TGTGCCAGCAGCCCTAGCGGAACCAATGAGCAGTTCTTC
V: TRBV7-9; size: NA; D: TRBD2; J: TRBJ2-3; CDR3: CASSYRGGSDTQYF; DNA: TGTGCCAGCAGCTACCGCGGGGGGTCAGATACGCAGTATTTT
V: TRBV18; size: NA; D: NA; J: TRBJ2-2; CDR3: CASSQLNTGELFF; DNA: TGTGCCAGCTCACAACTGAACACCGGGGAGCTGTTTTTT
V: TRBV25-1; size: NA; D: NA; J: TRBJ1-1; CDR3: CASSPGTLNTEAFF; DNA: TGTGCCAGCAGTCCGGGGACATTGAACACTGAAGCTTTCTTT
V: TRBV5-5; size: NA; D: TRBD1; J: TRBJ2-2; CDR3: CASSFRSPGQGFYTGELFF; DNA: TGTGCCAGCAGCTTTAGATCGCCGGGACAGGGGTTTTACACCGGGGAGCTGTTTTTT
V: TRBV19; size: NA; D: NA; J: TRBJ1-2; CDR3: CASSIMGGEHYGYTF; DNA: TGTGCCAGTAGTATCATGGGGGGCGAGCACTATGGCTACACCTTC
V: TRBV30; size: NA; D: NA; J: TRBJ1-5; CDR3: CAWRYGSNQPQHF; DNA: TGTGCCTGGAGGTACGGGAGCAATCAGCCCCAGCATTTT
V: TRBV5-1; size: NA; D: NA; J: TRBJ1-5; CDR3: CASSLGENNQPQHF; DNA: TGCGCCAGCAGCTTGGGGGAAAACAATCAGCCCCAGCATTTT